These 23 T cell receptor beta chains were sequenced from one sample in a study of shared clonotypes between healthy human individuals. The table came from immunoSEQ multiplex PCR; TCRdb's copy has only in-frame clones and leaves some out. In the table there are roughly 1.4 million clones, 98% of which are singletons. Sample: naive CD4+ T cells sorted from blood. Described subset: CD45RA+ positively selected. Source of these receptors: a man younger than 40 in good health.

V is TRBV5-1 and J is TRBJ2-2; 13 bases are shared with TRBD2. The CDR3 sequence is 16 residues long. J was trimmed by 5 bases and V by 4 bases; bases with no gene match: 5. From germline, CDR1 is SGHRS and CDR2 YFSETQ. The CDR3 sequence is CASSRGTSGTTGELFF. CDR3 in DNA: TGCGCCAGCAGCCGGGGGACTAGCGGGACAACCGGGGAGCTGTTTTTT.

In its sample, this clone was seen once. The rearrangement links TRBV14 to TRBJ2-1, with a weak D call TRBD2 (5 bases). The germline V and J ends were trimmed by 1 base and 3 bases, with 13 bases remaining between them. Germline CDR1 SGHDN, CDR2 FVKESK. This CDR3 has 16 residues. The CDR3 DNA reads TGTGCCAGCAGCCAAGTAAGGGATCGGGACTACAATGAGCAGTTCTTC. It codes for CASSQVRDRDYNEQFF.

The chain links TRBV2 to TRBJ1-1; D gene ambiguous. V was trimmed by 7 bases and J by 11 bases, leaving 14 bases between them. The CDR3 sequence is 11 residues long. Germline V gives CDR1 SNHLY, CDR2 FYNNEI. The CDR3 DNA is TGTGCCAGCACCCTGACCCCGGGGGCTTTCTTT. As protein: CASTLTPGAFF.

This chain connects TRBV11-3 to TRBJ2-5; no clear D gene. The CDR3 has 15 amino acids. CDR1 SGHNT and CDR2 YENEEA come from the germline V gene. The V and J ends lost 0 bases and 5 bases respectively, with 13 bases between them. CDR3 in DNA: TGTGCCAGCAGCTTAGATGTCGATACGGAGGAGACCCAGTACTTC. It codes for CASSLDVDTEETQYF. The whole variable domain, filled in from reference TRBV11-3 and TRBJ2-5, reads EAGVVQSPRYKIIEKKQPVAFWCNPISGHNTLYWYLQNLGQGPELLIRYENEEAVDDSQLPKDRFSAERLKGVDSTLKIQPAELGDSAVYLCASSLDVDTEETQYFGPGTRLLVL.

The rearrangement links TRBV13 to TRBJ2-2; 7 bases fit TRBD1. The CDR3 is 17 amino acids. CDR1 and CDR2 (germline): PRHDT, FYEKMQ (reference sequence). V lost 0 bases, J lost 1 base, and 5 bases stayed unmatched. The CDR3 here is CASSLGRGTQNTGELFF. CDR3 DNA: TGTGCCAGCAGCTTAGGCAGGGGGACACAGAACACCGGGGAGCTGTTTTTT.

This sequence joins TRBV4-3 and TRBJ2-7; 10 nucleotides align to TRBD2. In germline, CDR1 is LGHNA, CDR2 YSLEER. The ends lost 4 bases at V and 2 bases at J; junction bases unmatched: 2. CDR3 size: 14 residues. The CDR3 DNA reads as TGCGCCAGCAGCCGAAGCGGGGGGGCCTACGAGCAGTACTTC. Amino acids: CASSRSGGAYEQYF.

The J gene is TRBJ2-6, the V gene TRBV9; 12 nucleotides line up with TRBD1. Germline V gives CDR1 SGDLS, CDR2 YYNGEE. The CDR3 loop spans 18 amino acids. The V segment lost 3 bases and the J segment 4 bases; nucleotides outside the gene matches: 8. CDR3: CASSGRDRGRLGANVLTF. Written as DNA, the CDR3 is TGTGCCAGCAGCGGCCGGGACAGGGGGCGATTGGGGGCCAACGTCCTGACTTTC.

The J gene is TRBJ1-2, the V gene TRBV11-2, with D maybe TRBD1 (6 bases). Deletions cut 5 bases from V and 5 bases from J, with 15 bases between. This CDR3 contains 14 residues. Germline values: CDR1 SGHAT, CDR2 FQNNGV. The CDR3 region has the DNA TGTGCCAGCAGCGCGGGGCAGGGGTGGTATGGCTACACCTTC. Amino acids: CASSAGQGWYGYTF.

V gene TRBV18 combines with J gene TRBJ1-1; D is ambiguous. Germline assignment: CDR1 KGHSH and CDR2 LQKENI. V dropped 3 bases and J dropped 0 bases, with 26 bases sitting between them. CDR3 size: 20 residues. CDR3 nucleotide sequence: TGTGCCAGCTCACCTTCCGTCGGTTTTGGTTCCGGTGGGATGAACACTGAAGCTTTCTTT. This codes for CASSPSVGFGSGGMNTEAFF.

The rearrangement joins TRBV9 to TRBJ2-3; possible D gene TRBD2, 6 bases. This CDR3 has 14 amino acids. The ends were cut back, 3 bases at V and 3 bases at J, with 11 bases in the middle. Germline CDR1 is SGDLS and CDR2 is YYNGEE. The DNA of the CDR3 is TGTGCCAGCAGCGCGGGGGAATGGACAGATACGCAGTATTTT. This codes for CASSAGEWTDTQYF.

This chain links TRBV5-4 with TRBJ2-2; TRBD1 aligns across 8 bases. V was clipped by 4 bases and J by 5 bases; unmatched bases: 4. Germline-derived CDR1 and CDR2 are SGHNT and YYREEE (reference sequence). The CDR3 spans 14 residues. CDR3 sequence (DNA): TGTGCCAGCAGCAACCAGGGGGCTACCGGGGAGCTGTTTTTT. Amino acid sequence: CASSNQGATGELFF. Filled out from reference TRBV5-4 and TRBJ2-2, the complete variable domain reads ETGVTQSPTHLIKTRGQQVTLRCSSQSGHNTVSWYQQALGQGPQFIFQYYREEENGRGNFPPRFSGLQFPNYSSELNVNALELDDSALYLCASSNQGATGELFFGEGSRLTVL.

The chain recombines TRBV4-3 with TRBJ1-5; 7 nucleotides align to TRBD1. Per germline, CDR1 LGHNA and CDR2 YSLEER. The V segment lost 1 base and the J segment 9 bases; nucleotides outside the gene matches: 21. This CDR3 region has 19 residues. The chain's CDR3 is CASSQGPQGRPPYETPQHF. The CDR3 nucleotides are TGCGCCAGCAGCCAAGGACCACAGGGGCGACCACCCTACGAGACGCCCCAGCATTTT.

Turning to this clone: Other DNA sequences in the same sample also yield this CDR3. The V call is TRBV9, the J call TRBJ2-7; D gene unclear. The CDR3 covers 14 residues. CDR1 SGDLS and CDR2 YYNGEE come from the germline V gene. V was pared by 0 bases and J by 2 bases, with 9 bases between. CDR3 amino acids: CASSVVDGTYEQYF. As DNA, the CDR3 is TGTGCCAGCAGCGTAGTCGACGGAACCTACGAGCAGTACTTC.

This chain joins TRBV7-9 and TRBJ2-3, with 7 bases matching TRBD2. The CDR3 covers 14 residues. The germline V gene has CDR1 SEHNR and CDR2 FQNEAQ (reference sequence). J was trimmed by 9 bases and V by 3 bases; bases with no gene match: 9. CDR3 bases: TGTGCCAGCAGCTTGACTAGCTCCCGCTCCACGCAGTATTTT. This codes for CASSLTSSRSTQYF.

This clone is a singleton in its sample. The V call is TRBV11-2, the J call TRBJ2-1; the match to TRBD2 covers 10 bases. Trimming took 5 bases from V and 4 from J; bases not matched to a gene: 11. CDR3 size: 17 residues. Germline V gene sequence: CDR1 SGHAT, CDR2 FQNNGV. In DNA, the CDR3 is TGTGCCAGCAGCCCGCGGACAGGACTAGCGGATTACAATGAGCAGTTCTTC. Amino acid sequence: CASSPRTGLADYNEQFF.

This rearrangement joins TRBV28 to TRBJ1-5; maybe TRBD1 (5 bases). The CDR3 consists of 14 residues. The germline V gene has CDR1 MDHEN and CDR2 SYDVKM. Trimming took off 5 bases at V and 5 bases at J, with 13 bases between the two ends. CDR3 protein: CASSGERGDQPQHF. CDR3 nucleotides: TGTGCCAGCAGTGGGGAAAGGGGAGATCAGCCCCAGCATTTT.

The V and J genes are TRBV6-5 and TRBJ1-5; no clear D. The CDR3 covers 13 residues. V shed 6 bases and J shed 6 bases, with 12 bases lying between them. CDR1 is MNHEY, CDR2 SVGAGI, per germline. The CDR3 spells CASSPMLGQPQHF. Here the CDR3 DNA reads TGTGCCAGCAGCCCGATGTTGGGTCAGCCCCAGCATTTT.

The rearrangement joins TRBV19 to TRBJ2-1, with TRBD1 matching over 8 bases. CDR3 length equals 16 residues. Germline values: CDR1 LNHDA, CDR2 SQIVND (reference sequence). Trimming took 0 bases from V and 7 from J; bases not matched to a gene: 8. The CDR3 spells CASSIDRDRSLNEQFF. The CDR3 bases are TGTGCCAGTAGTATAGATCGGGACAGGTCGTTGAATGAGCAGTTCTTC.

The V call is TRBV29-1, the J call TRBJ2-5, with TRBD2 identical over 11 bases. J gave up 5 bases and V 6 bases, and 5 bases lay outside the gene matches. CDR3 size: 13 residues. CDR1 and CDR2 from the germline V gene are SQVTM and ANQGSEA. Here the CDR3 reads CSVATSGKETQYF. The CDR3 coding sequence is TGCAGCGTAGCGACTAGCGGGAAGGAGACCCAGTACTTC.

This rearrangement joins TRBV9 to TRBJ1-1; TRBD1 is a possible D gene (5 bases). The V gene's germline CDR1 is SGDLS and CDR2 YYNGEE. The CDR3 is 13 amino acids. Trimming shortened V by 2 bases and J by 3 bases, and 8 bases separated the two germline ends. DNA of the CDR3: TGTGCCAGCAGCGTCAGACAGTACACTGAAGCTTTCTTT. This codes for CASSVRQYTEAFF.

The rearrangement joins TRBV9 to TRBJ2-7; D is unresolved. The germline V gene has CDR1 SGDLS and CDR2 YYNGEE. The CDR3 is 15 amino acids. V lost 0 bases and J 3 bases, leaving 13 bases between the germline ends. The CDR3 DNA reads as TGTGCCAGCAGCGTAGCCCTGGGCGAGCGCTACGAGCAGTACTTC. It translates to CASSVALGERYEQYF.

In nucleotides, the CDR3 is TGTGCCAGTAGGAGGACTAGCGGGAGTCTGTCAGATACGCAGTATTTT. Residues: CASRRTSGSLSDTQYF. This rearrangement joins TRBV19 to TRBJ2-3, with 13 bases matching TRBD2. After removal of 6 bases from V and 4 bases from J, the junction contained 7 bases not matched to a gene. Germline V gene sequence: CDR1 LNHDA, CDR2 SQIVND (reference sequence). The CDR3 sequence is 16 residues long.

The chain has TRBV18 and TRBJ1-4, with 7 nucleotides matching TRBD1. The CDR3 is made up of 14 amino acids. Germline trimming cut 4 bases from V and 5 bases from J; bases unmatched to any gene: 4. CDR1 is KGHSH and CDR2 is LQKENI in the germline V gene. CDR3 sequence reads: CASSRGQRNEKLFF. DNA for the CDR3: TGTGCCAGCTCACGGGGACAGAGAAATGAAAAACTGTTTTTT. The variable domain in full, with the rest retrieved from reference TRBV18 and TRBJ1-4, is NAGVMQNPRHLVRRRGQEARLRCSPMKGHSHVYWYRQLPEEGLKFMVYLQKENIIDESGMPKERFSAEFPKEGPSILRIQQVVRGDSAAYFCASSRGQRNEKLFFGSGTQLSVL.